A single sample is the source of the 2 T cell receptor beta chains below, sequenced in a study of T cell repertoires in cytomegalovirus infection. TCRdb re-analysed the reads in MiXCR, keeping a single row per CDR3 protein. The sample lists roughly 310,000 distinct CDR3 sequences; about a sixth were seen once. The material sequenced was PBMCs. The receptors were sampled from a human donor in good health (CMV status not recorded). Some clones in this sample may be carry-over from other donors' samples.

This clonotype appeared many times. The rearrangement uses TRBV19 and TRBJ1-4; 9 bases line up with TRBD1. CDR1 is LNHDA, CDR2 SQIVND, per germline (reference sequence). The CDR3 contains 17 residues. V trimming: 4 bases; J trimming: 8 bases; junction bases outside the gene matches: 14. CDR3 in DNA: TGTGCCAGTAGTACCCCAGTTCGGACAGGGGAGAAGGAAAAACTGTTTTTT. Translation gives CASSTPVRTGEKEKLFF.

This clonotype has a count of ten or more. CDR3 in amino acids: CASSLAANQPQHF. The CDR3 nucleotides read TGTGCCAGCAGCCTTGCTGCAAATCAGCCCCAGCATTTT. This chain links TRBV7-9 with TRBJ1-5; D gene unclear. In germline, CDR1 is SEHNR, CDR2 FQNEAQ (reference sequence). This CDR3 region has 13 residues. The V end was cut by 5 bases, the J end by 4 bases, with 9 bases between.